This TCR beta chain came from a study of T cells in Graves' hyperthyroidism and ophthalmopathy. Ophthalmopathy cases met thresholds of Clinical Activity Score at least 3, NOSPECS grade at least 4 and duration under 3 months. In this sample, this clonotype turned up a few times. Its antigen is undetermined. The CDR3 has 14 residues. Trimming removed 3 bases at V and 7 bases at J, with 13 bases between. Germline-derived CDR1 and CDR2 are LNHDA and SQIVND (reference sequence). RNA transcripts gave rise to amplified TCR beta CDR3 regions. Carried out on the TCR CDR3, a first-round RT-PCR used the HTBI primer set. TCRdb reprocessed the multiplex PCR reads via MiXCR and lists one record per CDR3 protein. The sample records about half a million distinct CDR3 sequences, about 15% being singletons. Overall study findings and caveats: Ophthalmopathy was told apart from stable hyperthyroidism by a 13 V-J model.

Sequencing was done on a sample of blood. The sequence derives from a young woman with Graves' ophthalmopathy. The V call is TRBV19, the J call TRBJ2-1; no clear D gene. The CDR3 reads CASSIALGGNEQFF. In DNA form, the CDR3 reads TGTGCCAGTAGTATTGCTCTGGGTGGTAATGAGCAGTTCTTC.